Here is one TCR beta chain with its context. Its antigen remains unidentified. The sample belongs to a study of OX40 agonist ivuxolimab in advanced cancers. Looking at the study overall: Patients in the trial were receiving intravenous ivuxolimab every 2 weeks, at doses of 0.01 to 10 mg/kg. Findings and caveats of the study: By week 6 at 0.1 to 3.0 mg/kg, blood CD4+ and CD8+ T cells had expanded clonally.

This CDR3 region has 12 residues. Germline-derived CDR1 and CDR2 are SQVTM and ANQGSEA. Trimming removed 2 bases from V and 6 bases from J, with 10 bases in between. Sequencing used immunoSEQ multiplex PCR; TCRdb keeps in-frame clones, though not all of them. The data contain tens of thousands of clones, 85% to 90% of them singletons. This receptor was identified in an adult with an advanced solid tumor such as melanoma, head and neck, liver or kidney cancer. The sample here was CD4+ or CD8+ T cells sorted from blood, taken in a trial of the OX40 agonist ivuxolimab. The chain joins TRBV29-1 to TRBJ1-1; D unresolved. The CDR3 region is CSVEFRSPEAFF. The CDR3, as DNA: TGCAGCGTTGAATTCAGGAGTCCTGAAGCTTTCTTT.